This T cell receptor (beta chain) was retrieved from a study of T cell clonality in common variable immunodeficiency. Whole-study findings and limits: CVID subjects had higher TCRbeta clonality than healthy controls, most marked in about a third. Common variable immunodeficiency TCR beta sequences reportedly had fewer deletions and N-nucleotide insertions.

Both groups were predominantly of Caucasian heritage. The method was immunoSEQ multiplex PCR; TCRdb's version includes in-frame clones alone and lacks a portion of them. This sample comprises roughly 50,000 clones, none seen once only. This clone was observed many times. The antigen remains unidentified. The read comes to an end 3 residues before the CDR3 does, leaving the germline J gene to fill in the end. V trimming: 5 bases; J trimming: 4 bases; junction bases outside the gene matches: 4. The CDR3 is 16 residues long. Germline V gene lookup returns CDR1 LNHDA and CDR2 SQIVND (reference sequence). The sequenced sample consisted of peripheral blood mononuclear cells. The J gene is TRBJ2-5, the V gene TRBV19, with 16 bases identical to TRBD2. This sequence was found in a person aged 18 to 75 in good health. CDR3 DNA (partial): TGTGCCAGTAGTCGAGGGACTAGCGGGGGGGTAGAGACC. Its translation: CASSRGTSGGVET. Given in full, the CDR3 is CASSRGTSGGVETQYF.